The 16 T cell receptor beta chains below come from one sample, sequenced in a study of PD-1 blockade in mismatch repair-deficient tumors. Libraries were prepared by immunoSEQ multiplex PCR; TCRdb keeps only in-frame clonotypes and omits some of them. Counted here are some 49,000 clones, under 85% occurring once; the ten biggest clones make up roughly 3.3%. Sequencing used PBMCs, obtained before pembrolizumab treatment. The receptors come from an adult with mismatch repair-deficient cancer.

CDR3 region: CASSSQPKNTEAFF. The CDR3 nucleotides are TGTGCCAGCAGTTCACAGCCGAAGAACACTGAAGCTTTCTTT. The V call is TRBV28, the J call TRBJ1-1; no clear D. CDR3 length: 14 amino acids. Germline values: CDR1 MDHEN, CDR2 SYDVKM. The V and J ends lost 4 bases and 1 base respectively, with 10 bases between them.

V is TRBV11-3 and J is TRBJ2-7, with D possibly TRBD1 on 5 matching bases. Trimming cost V 0 bases and J 3 bases, with 12 bases left between them. The CDR3 loop spans 15 amino acids. Germline-derived CDR1 and CDR2 are SGHNT and YENEEA. CDR3 sequence reads: CASSLEGQGRYEQYF. The DNA for the CDR3 is TGTGCCAGCAGCTTAGAGGGCCAGGGCCGCTACGAGCAGTACTTC.

The chain uses TRBV14 and TRBJ1-1, with a tentative D call TRBD1 (6 bases). Germline loops: CDR1 SGHDN, CDR2 FVKESK. Trimming shortened V by 1 base and J by 8 bases, and 14 bases separated the two germline ends. This CDR3 has 14 amino acids. CDR3 DNA: TGTGCCAGCAGCCAAGTGGTGACAGGCAGCGAAGCTTTCTTT. Translating gives CASSQVVTGSEAFF.

This clone was counted a single time. The V gene is TRBV6-6, the J gene TRBJ2-1, with D unclear. Looked up from germline, CDR1 is MNHNY and CDR2 is SVGAGI (reference sequence). V shed 6 bases and J shed 9 bases, with 15 bases lying between them. This CDR3 spans 13 amino acids. The CDR3: CASRRTFTSEQFF. DNA for the CDR3: TGTGCCAGCAGGCGGACGTTTACATCTGAGCAGTTCTTC.

The chain links TRBV6-5 to TRBJ2-5; 11 bases are a match to TRBD2. Per germline, CDR1 MNHEY and CDR2 SVGAGI. V gave up 0 bases and J gave up 5 bases; unmatched junction bases: 2. The CDR3 covers 15 residues. The CDR3 nucleotides are TGTGCCAGCAGTTACTCGGGGACTAGCGGTGAGACCCAGTACTTC. Its protein product is CASSYSGTSGETQYF.

The chain has TRBV10-3 and TRBJ2-6; D may be TRBD2 (5 bases). CDR3 length: 15 residues. CDR1 and CDR2 from the germline V gene are ENHRY and SYGVKD. V gave up 5 bases and J gave up 4 bases, with 12 bases separating them. The CDR3 spells CAISKPPGGANVLTF. CDR3 bases: TGTGCCATCAGTAAACCTCCGGGAGGGGCCAACGTCCTGACTTTC.

This clone has a single count. The chain has TRBV7-9 and TRBJ2-6, with D hard to call. Looked up from germline, CDR1 is SEHNR and CDR2 is FQNEAQ (reference sequence). The CDR3 extends over 13 amino acids. V was shortened by 4 bases and J by 8 bases, with 9 bases between the two germline ends. This chain's CDR3 is CASSSNSPNVLTF. CDR3 nucleotide sequence: TGTGCCAGCAGCTCCAACTCACCCAACGTCCTGACTTTC.

About this clone itself: A junction boundary mismatches the germline segment, possibly from a read error. V gene TRBV5-6 combines with J gene TRBJ2-1, with 7 bases identical to TRBD2. Germline CDR1 is SGHDT and CDR2 is YYEEEE. CDR3 length: 16 amino acids. The CDR3 nucleotides are TGTGCCAGCAGTTTGGGAATAAGCGGGACCTACAATGAGCAGTTCTTC. It is translated as CASSLGISGTYNEQFF. The variable domain in full, completed from reference TRBV5-6 and TRBJ2-1, reads DAGVTQSPTHLIKTRGQQVTLRCSPKSGHDTVSWYQQALGQGPQFIFQYYEEEERQRGNFPDRFSGHQFPNYSSELNVNALLLGDSALYLCASSLGISGTYNEQFFGPGTRLTVL.

This clone turned up a few times. The chain recombines TRBV19 with TRBJ1-3, with D possibly TRBD1 on 6 matching bases. Germline assignment: CDR1 LNHDA and CDR2 SQIVND (reference sequence). V was clipped by 3 bases and J by 8 bases, with 14 bases between them. The CDR3 loop spans 14 amino acids. The CDR3 protein is CASSISGRGHTIYF. The CDR3 DNA follows: TGTGCCAGTAGTATCTCGGGCAGGGGCCACACCATATATTTT.

The CDR3 DNA follows: TGTGCCAGCGGTTTAACAGGACCCTACTATGGCTACACCTTC. The encoded protein is CASGLTGPYYGYTF. This chain connects TRBV6-1 to TRBJ1-2; tentatively, D is TRBD1 (5 bases). Trimming stripped 8 bases from V and 3 bases from J, with 16 bases between. Per germline, CDR1 MNHNS and CDR2 SASEGT. This CDR3 spans 14 amino acids.

This rearrangement joins TRBV9 to TRBJ1-1, with D possibly being TRBD1 (6 bases). The CDR3 loop spans 13 amino acids. The germline V gene has CDR1 SGDLS and CDR2 YYNGEE. The V end was cut by 3 bases, the J end by 7 bases, with 13 bases between. The CDR3 coding sequence is TGTGCCAGCAGCGCCACCGGACAGTTTGAAGCTTTCTTT. Encoded protein: CASSATGQFEAFF.

This chain uses TRBV11-2 with TRBJ2-1; D gene ambiguous. Germline V gene lookup returns CDR1 SGHAT and CDR2 FQNNGV. The CDR3 runs to 12 residues. Trimming shortened V by 3 bases and J by 6 bases, and 6 bases separated the two germline ends. The CDR3: CASSFGGNEQFF. CDR3 sequence (DNA): TGTGCCAGCAGCTTCGGTGGCAATGAGCAGTTCTTC. The variable domain in full, with the rest retrieved from reference TRBV11-2 and TRBJ2-1, is EAGVAQSPRYKIIEKRQSVAFWCNPISGHATLYWYQQILGQGPKLLIQFQNNGVVDDSQLPKDRFSAERLKGVDSTLKIQPAKLEDSAVYLCASSFGGNEQFFGPGTRLTVL.

The chain combines TRBV27 with TRBJ2-7, with D unclear. The ends were cut back, 6 bases at V and 2 bases at J, with 17 bases in the middle. Per the germline V gene, CDR1 is MNHEY and CDR2 is SMNVEV (reference sequence). CDR3 size: 15 residues. The CDR3 sequence: CASSHPDIRPYEQYF. In DNA form, the CDR3 reads TGTGCCAGCAGCCACCCTGACATCCGCCCCTACGAGCAGTACTTC.

This chain joins TRBV29-1 and TRBJ1-4; possible D gene TRBD1, 6 bases. In germline, CDR1 is SQVTM, CDR2 ANQGSEA. The CDR3 runs 16 residues. V was pared by 0 bases and J by 7 bases, with 18 bases between. CDR3 sequence reads: CSVEDRPGEGGEKLFF. In DNA, the CDR3 is TGCAGCGTTGAAGATCGGCCAGGGGAAGGGGGTGAAAAACTGTTTTTT. The complete variable domain, with remaining parts taken from reference TRBV29-1 and TRBJ1-4, reads SAVISQKPSRDICQRGTSLTIQCQVDSQVTMMFWYRQQPGQSLTLIATANQGSEATYESGFVIDKFPISRPNLTFSTLTVSNMSPEDSSIYLCSVEDRPGEGGEKLFFGSGTQLSVL.

This chain uses TRBV10-3 with TRBJ1-4; D is perhaps TRBD1 (5 bases). There are 17 residues in the CDR3. V was pared by 2 bases and J by 0 bases, with 13 bases between. Germline V gene data show CDR1 as ENHRY and CDR2 as SYGVKD. The CDR3 protein is CAISEGAGPSTNEKLFF. As DNA, the CDR3 is TGTGCCATCAGTGAGGGGGCAGGGCCCTCAACTAATGAAAAACTGTTTTTT.

This CDR3 reads CASSVEGNTEAFF. CDR3 nucleotides: TGTGCCAGCAGCGTAGAAGGGAACACTGAAGCTTTCTTT. The gene calls are TRBV9 and TRBJ1-1; D call uncertain. The CDR3 is made up of 13 amino acids. The germline V gene encodes CDR1 SGDLS and CDR2 YYNGEE. Trimming took 0 bases from V and 1 from J, leaving 4 bases between them. The variable domain in full, completed from reference TRBV9 and TRBJ1-1, reads DSGVTQTPKHLITATGQRVTLRCSPRSGDLSVYWYQQSLDQGLQFLIQYYNGEERAKGNILERFSAQQFPDLHSELNLSSLELGDSALYFCASSVEGNTEAFFGQGTRLTVV.